This section outlines one T cell receptor beta chain sequence together with its context. These data belong to a study of Ad26.COV2.S vaccination and SARS-CoV-2 variants. This CDR3 comprises 15 residues. The V segment lost 5 bases and the J segment 4 bases; nucleotides outside the gene matches: 10. Germline CDR1 and CDR2: MDHEN and SYDVKM. Clones were sequenced by immunoSEQ multiplex PCR, and TCRdb holds only the in-frame ones, with some missing. The table records over 130,000 clones, just over 85% of them present only once. The source was peripheral blood, collected after recovery from COVID-19. The TCR comes from a human donor who had recovered from COVID-19. This rearrangement joins TRBV28 to TRBJ1-2; TRBD1 matches at 7 bases. The CDR3 sequence is CASSNPGQIFYGYTF. The CDR3 DNA follows: TGTGCCAGCAGTAACCCGGGACAGATATTCTATGGCTACACCTTC.